This T cell receptor (beta chain) was sequenced in a study of neurological immune-mediated disorders. Study background: The multiple sclerosis group of approximately 35 included approximately 30 relapsing-remitting and 3 secondary progressive patients. The study's findings and limits: There was no clinical or MRI feature that was associated with the multiple sclerosis repertoire cluster.

5'RACE with 10-nucleotide random UMIs generated the cDNA. TCRdb reprocessed the 5' RACE reads via MiXCR and lists one record per CDR3 protein. The sample holds 130,000 or so distinct CDR3 sequences, about 3.4% seen once. The CDR3 extends over 14 amino acids. Germline trimming cut 5 bases from V and 6 bases from J; bases unmatched to any gene: 2. Per the germline V gene, CDR1 is LGHDT and CDR2 is YNNKEL (reference sequence). The unsorted libraries were prepared from 2 million PBMCs (stored at -80 C). This clonotype was recorded many times. The antigen remains undetermined. Input material: PBMCs. This receptor was obtained from a woman aged 30 to 39 with multiple sclerosis. This chain uses TRBV3-1 with TRBJ2-1; 12 nucleotides line up with TRBD2. CDR3 DNA: TGTGCCAGCAGCGAGACTAGCGGGGGCAATGAGCAGTTCTTC. Translation gives CASSETSGGNEQFF.